This TCR beta chain was sequenced for a study of blood T cell repertoires in COVID-19. About the study: Some COVID-19 samples were acute and others convalescent; all came from the United States, Italy and Spain. PBMCs, B-cell-depleted T cells, or T cells provided the cDNA or gDNA that made up the material.

Authors' methods: Amplification with reference gene primers provided the estimates of nucleated cell counts. The table came from immunoSEQ multiplex PCR; TCRdb's copy has only in-frame clones and leaves some out. That table furnishes V, J and clone size, whereas the DNA furnished D and trimming. This sample has around 200,000 clones, with about four fifths found just once. V was clipped by 5 bases and J by 5 bases, with 19 bases between them. The CDR3 runs 15 residues. Germline V gene lookup returns CDR1 SGHAT and CDR2 FQNNGV. The sequenced material came from peripheral blood. The origin of this receptor is a human donor in a cohort sampled during active COVID-19. This chain uses TRBV11-2 with TRBJ2-7; D perhaps matches TRBD2 (5 bases). CDR3 residues: CASSLLWGDPNEQYF. CDR3 DNA sequence: TGTGCCAGCAGCCTTTTATGGGGAGACCCTAACGAGCAGTACTTC.